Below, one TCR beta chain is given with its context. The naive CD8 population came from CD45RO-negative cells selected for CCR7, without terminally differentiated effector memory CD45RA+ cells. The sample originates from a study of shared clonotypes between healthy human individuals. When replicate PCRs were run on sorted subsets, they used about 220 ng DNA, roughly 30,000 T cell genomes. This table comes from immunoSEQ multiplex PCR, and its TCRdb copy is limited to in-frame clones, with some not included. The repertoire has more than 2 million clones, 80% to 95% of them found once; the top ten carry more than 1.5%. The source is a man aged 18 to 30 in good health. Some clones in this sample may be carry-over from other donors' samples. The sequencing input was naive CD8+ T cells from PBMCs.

The CDR3 region is CASSYPLVEQYF. Here the CDR3 DNA reads TGTGCCAGCAGTTACCCCCTAGTCGAGCAGTACTTC. V gene TRBV6-5 combines with J gene TRBJ2-7; D remains unclear. Germline CDR1 is MNHEY and CDR2 is SVGAGI. The CDR3 sequence is 12 residues long. The V end was cut by 2 bases, the J end by 6 bases, with 8 bases between.